The clone carrying this TCR beta chain was seen only a few times. Only in-frame clones appear in the TCRdb table, and some are missing; sequencing was by immunoSEQ multiplex PCR. The sample lists 75,000 to 85,000 clones, roughly 80% occurring once. The CDR3 runs to 15 residues. The germline gives CDR1 KGHSH, CDR2 LQKENI. Trimming removed 2 bases from V and 3 bases from J, with 14 bases in between. These data are taken from a study of PD-1 blockade in mismatch repair-deficient tumors. This sequence joins TRBV18 and TRBJ2-7, with unresolved D. The TCR was taken from an adult with mismatch repair-deficient cancer. The starting material was peripheral blood, obtained 12 weeks after starting pembrolizumab. CDR3 protein: CASSPSLENSYEQYF. Here the CDR3 DNA reads TGTGCCAGCTCACCAAGTTTGGAGAATAGCTACGAGCAGTACTTC.